The rows below give T cell receptor beta chains drawn from one sample of a study of PD-1 blockade in mismatch repair-deficient tumors. Here immunoSEQ multiplex PCR was the method, and the copy in TCRdb shows in-frame clones only, minus some. This sample has about 51,000 clones, with around 73% found just once. The material sequenced was peripheral blood, taken 4 weeks after starting pembrolizumab. Receptors were obtained from an adult with mismatch repair-deficient cancer. The conserved cysteine and the conserved F or W are not part of the CDR3 here. D genes are given only for firm matches. Size values are once, few and many counts, or a class for expanded clones, and some rows have none.

clone size | V gene | D gene | CDR3 protein
. | TRBV29-1 | . | SVREPTRYNEQF
few | TRBV13 | . | ASSLARGIYEQY
. | TRBV7-9 | . | ASSLAVGTYEQY
. | TRBV4-2 | . | ASSPPQGTGSGNTIY
. | TRBV6-1 | TRBD2 | ASSEGASGTYEQY
. | TRBV6-1 | . | ASSEGTVVGNQPQH
. | TRBV6-5 | . | ASSLQGPDYGYT
. | TRBV7-9 | . | ASSLNYRGYIGSNYGYT
. | TRBV19 | . | ASSPPGPSPSYEQY
. | TRBV6-5 | . | ASAGELPEQF
. | TRBV5-8 | TRBD2 | ASCGRSSYEQY
. | TRBV18 | . | ASSRARQGTDTQY
once | TRBV9 | . | ASSVASGNQGGETQY
few | TRBV5-4 | . | ASSLEVSVDEQF
once | TRBV11-3 | . | ASSPQGDEQF
. | TRBV5-4 | TRBD2 | ASSLTSGYNEQF
once | TRBV6-5 | . | ASRTGVSGNTIY
. | TRBV6-6 | . | ASSPLQGTEQF
. | TRBV19 | . | ASSRLNTEAF
. | TRBV7-2 | TRBD1 | ASSMTGVEQY
once | TRBV25-1 | . | ASRSGLRGYGYT
. | TRBV9 | TRBD1 | ASSVGDRESTGYT
once | TRBV18 | . | ASSPFGETQY
. | TRBV6-6 | . | ASGLSYEQY
. | TRBV12-5 | . | ASGSSNPMDSYNEQF
. | TRBV5-1 | TRBD1 | ASSQGTGSTYGYT
. | TRBV7-8 | TRBD1 | ASSLVRQGLGEKLF
few | TRBV27 | . | ASRRAGGYYGYT
. | TRBV25-1 | . | ASSEYSQGGYYGYT
few | TRBV19 | . | ASSIPSADTQY
once | TRBV7-8 | . | ASSLGDGRYEQY
. | TRBV28 | . | ASSINLQGVYDQPQH
. | TRBV11-2 | . | ASSRSGYEQY
. | TRBV5-1 | TRBD1 | ASSETGGWSNEKLF
. | TRBV4-1 | . | ASTTLEGAGELF
once | TRBV15 | TRBD1 | ATSRDKDRGNEKLF
. | TRBV27 | . | ASSLSRAVNEKLF
few | TRBV27 | . | ASSLKVRHYGYT
few | TRBV5-1 | . | ASSLQGGTEAF
. | TRBV18 | . | ASSPINSEKATQY